What follows are 14 T cell receptor beta chains derived from one specimen sequenced in a study of blood T cells in healthy people across ages. Through a sample-barcoded 5' primer and a J-beta primer mix, a second PCR was run for about 7 to 12 cycles. TCRdb re-derived calls from the 5' RACE reads in MiXCR, one entry per CDR3 protein. This table has roughly 730,000 distinct CDR3 sequences, about 61% appearing once. The specimen was blood. These receptors were collected from a man in his forties or fifties in good health.

The gene calls are TRBV7-2 and TRBJ2-1, with 9 bases aligning to TRBD2. The CDR3 runs to 16 residues. V shed 4 bases, J shed 4 bases, and the junction held 8 bases outside the gene matches. Germline CDR1 SGHTA, CDR2 FQGNSA. In DNA form, the CDR3 reads TGTGCCAGCAGCTCGCGGGGGGGGGCGGATTACAATGAGCAGTTCTTC. Translation: CASSSRGGADYNEQFF.

This clonotype came up a few times. This rearrangement joins TRBV28 to TRBJ2-7, with unresolved D. This CDR3 region has 12 residues. V was pared by 3 bases and J by 5 bases, with 8 bases between. The germline V gene has CDR1 MDHEN and CDR2 SYDVKM. The CDR3 nucleotides are TGTGCCAGCAGTTTGAATGCCCACGAGCAGTACTTC. Residues: CASSLNAHEQYF.

The CDR3 region is CSARDQLAGDPRSYEQYF. The CDR3 DNA reads as TGCAGTGCTAGAGATCAACTAGCGGGAGATCCCCGCTCCTACGAGCAGTACTTC. This rearrangement joins TRBV20-1 to TRBJ2-7; TRBD2 agrees at 11 bases. Trimming took 0 bases from V and 0 from J; bases not matched to a gene: 10. The germline gives CDR1 DFQATT, CDR2 SNEGSKA (reference sequence). The length of the CDR3 is 18 residues.

This chain connects TRBV9 to TRBJ2-1, with D maybe TRBD2 (5 bases). V gave up 3 bases and J gave up 8 bases, with 18 bases separating them. The CDR3 runs to 15 residues. Germline V gene sequence: CDR1 SGDLS, CDR2 YYNGEE. The CDR3 here is CASSEGRSLGDEQFF. CDR3 DNA sequence: TGTGCCAGCAGCGAAGGACGGTCCTTGGGAGATGAGCAGTTCTTC.

V and J are TRBV29-1 and TRBJ1-1; D is perhaps TRBD1 (6 bases). CDR1 and CDR2 from the germline V gene are SQVTM and ANQGSEA. The CDR3 runs to 13 residues. CDR3: CTLRGARIAEAFF. The DNA of the CDR3 is TGCACCCTAAGGGGGGCGAGGATCGCTGAAGCTTTCTTT.

The chain couples TRBV4-1 to TRBJ2-1; 11 positions match TRBD2. The germline V gene has CDR1 MGHRA and CDR2 YSYEKL. The CDR3 has 16 residues. V was clipped by 1 base and J by 9 bases; unmatched bases: 8. CDR3 DNA sequence: TGCGCCAGCAGCCAAGTCGAACTAGCGGGAGTTGGTGAGCAGTTCTTC. Translation gives CASSQVELAGVGEQFF.

The chain employs TRBV6-5 and TRBJ1-2; possible D gene TRBD1, 6 bases. The CDR3 has 12 residues. Germline CDR1 reads MNHEY; CDR2 reads SVGAGI. V lost 8 bases, J lost 7 bases, and 14 bases lay in between. CDR3 sequence: CASYSGAGGYTF. In DNA form, the CDR3 reads TGTGCCAGCTACTCAGGGGCCGGTGGCTACACCTTC.

This chain links TRBV12-5 with TRBJ2-1, with D perhaps TRBD1 (5 bases). The closer fit of TRBJ2-7 to the DNA end suggests the J call may be wrong. CDR3 length equals 11 residues. Germline CDR1 and CDR2: LGHNT and FRNRAP. In DNA, the CDR3 is TGTGCTAGTGCCAAGACAGACGAGCAGTACTTC. Translating it yields CASAKTDEQYF.

The rearrangement links TRBV6-6 to TRBJ2-4, with 12 bases lining up with TRBD2. The assigned J gene may be wrong: the sequence end matches TRBJ2-7 better. The length of the CDR3 is 14 residues. Per the germline V gene, CDR1 is MNHNY and CDR2 is SVGAGI (reference sequence). The CDR3 reads CASSRLAGVAEQYF. CDR3 nucleotides: TGTGCCAGCAGCAGACTAGCGGGAGTAGCCGAGCAGTACTTC.

The rearrangement joins TRBV6-1 to TRBJ1-2; D might be TRBD1 (5 bases). CDR3 length: 14 residues. V lost 3 bases and J lost 0, with 8 bases in between. Looked up from germline, CDR1 is MNHNS and CDR2 is SASEGT. The CDR3 DNA sequence: TGTGCCAGCAGTGAGGGACCGGCTAACTATGGCTACACCTTC. The encoded protein is CASSEGPANYGYTF.

The chain joins TRBV7-9 to TRBJ2-1; 9 bases are shared with TRBD1. CDR3 length equals 15 residues. The ends lost 2 bases at V and 7 bases at J; junction bases unmatched: 6. Germline values: CDR1 SEHNR, CDR2 FQNEAQ (reference sequence). The CDR3 sequence: CASSLTGGARNEQFF. CDR3 DNA: TGTGCCAGCAGCTTAACAGGGGGCGCAAGGAATGAGCAGTTCTTC.

The chain joins TRBV11-3 to TRBJ2-7; D may be TRBD2 (5 bases). Germline lookup yields CDR1 SGHNT and CDR2 YENEEA. CDR3 length: 11 amino acids. V was cut by 6 bases and J by 6 bases, with 9 bases left in between. The CDR3 sequence is CASRNLAEQYF. The DNA for the CDR3 is TGTGCCAGCAGAAATCTAGCCGAGCAGTACTTC.

J is TRBJ1-1 and V is TRBV20-1, with D tentatively TRBD1 (5 bases). V was trimmed by 0 bases and J by 0 bases, leaving 11 bases between them. The CDR3 has 15 residues. From germline, CDR1 is DFQATT and CDR2 SNEGSKA (reference sequence). The DNA of the CDR3 is TGCAGTGCTAGAGAGGGAGGGGCGATGAACACTGAAGCTTTCTTT. Its protein is CSAREGGAMNTEAFF.

Regarding this clonotype: At one of its ends the junction is not consistent with the germline gene, which may arise from a read error. J is TRBJ2-2 and V is TRBV5-1; the D gene is possibly TRBD1 (6 bases). This CDR3 spans 15 amino acids. Germline values: CDR1 SGHRS, CDR2 YFSETQ. CDR3 coding DNA: TGCGTCAGCAGCTCACAGGGTCATGCCACCGGGGAGCTGTTTTTT. Protein product: CVSSSQGHATGELFF.